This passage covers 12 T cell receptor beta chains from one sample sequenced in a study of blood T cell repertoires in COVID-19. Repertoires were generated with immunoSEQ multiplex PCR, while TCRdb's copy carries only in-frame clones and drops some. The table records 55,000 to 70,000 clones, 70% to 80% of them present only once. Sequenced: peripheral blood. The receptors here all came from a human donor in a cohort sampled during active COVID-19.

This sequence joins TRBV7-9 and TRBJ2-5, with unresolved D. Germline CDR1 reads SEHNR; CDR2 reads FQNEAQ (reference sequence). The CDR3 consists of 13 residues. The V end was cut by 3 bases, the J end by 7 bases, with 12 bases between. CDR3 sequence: CASSFELSGTQYF. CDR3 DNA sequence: TGTGCCAGCAGCTTCGAATTGTCCGGGACCCAGTACTTC.

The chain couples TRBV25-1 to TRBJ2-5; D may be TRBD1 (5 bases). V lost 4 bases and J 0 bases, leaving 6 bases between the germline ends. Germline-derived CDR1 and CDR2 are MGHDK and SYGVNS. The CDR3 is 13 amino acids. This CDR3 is CASSAGYQETQYF. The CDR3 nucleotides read TGTGCCAGCAGTGCAGGGTACCAAGAGACCCAGTACTTC.

For the CDR3, the DNA is TGCAGTGCTAGTGTCCAGGGGGCTACCTCACCCCTCCACTTT. Protein: CSASVQGATSPLHF. The rearrangement links TRBV20-1 to TRBJ1-6; TRBD1 aligns across 8 bases. There are 14 residues in the CDR3. Germline-derived CDR1 and CDR2 are DFQATT and SNEGSKA (reference sequence). Trimming took 3 bases from V and 10 from J; bases not matched to a gene: 8.

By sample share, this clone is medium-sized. CDR3 residues: CASSQEPGTSGGETQYF. In nucleotides, the CDR3 is TGTGCCAGCAGCCAAGAACCCGGGACTAGCGGAGGAGAGACCCAGTACTTC. The chain employs TRBV3-1 (or the pseudogene TRBV3-2) and TRBJ2-5; 11 nucleotides agree with TRBD2. Germline loops: CDR1 LGHDT, CDR2 YNNKEL (reference sequence). The CDR3 runs to 17 residues. After removal of 0 bases from V and 4 bases from J, the junction contained 7 bases not matched to a gene.

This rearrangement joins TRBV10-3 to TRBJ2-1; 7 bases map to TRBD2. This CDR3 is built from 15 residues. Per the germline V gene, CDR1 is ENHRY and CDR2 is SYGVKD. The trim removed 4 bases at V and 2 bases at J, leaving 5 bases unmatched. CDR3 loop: CAISARSGTYNEQFF. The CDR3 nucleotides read TGTGCCATCAGTGCCCGCAGCGGGACCTACAATGAGCAGTTCTTC.

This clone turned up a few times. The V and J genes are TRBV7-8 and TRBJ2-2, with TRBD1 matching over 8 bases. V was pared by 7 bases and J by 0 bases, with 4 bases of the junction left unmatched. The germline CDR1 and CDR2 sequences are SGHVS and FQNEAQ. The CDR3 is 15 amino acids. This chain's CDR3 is CASKPGQANTGELFF. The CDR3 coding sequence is TGTGCCAGCAAACCGGGACAGGCGAACACCGGGGAGCTGTTTTTT.

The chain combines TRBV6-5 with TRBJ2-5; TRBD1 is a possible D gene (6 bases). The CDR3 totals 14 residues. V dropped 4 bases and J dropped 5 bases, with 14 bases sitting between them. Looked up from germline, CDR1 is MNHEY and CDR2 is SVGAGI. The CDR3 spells CASSLDSHRETQYF. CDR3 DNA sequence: TGTGCCAGCAGTTTGGACAGCCACCGGGAGACCCAGTACTTC.

The CDR3 loop reads CASSERTVPTQYF. The CDR3 bases are TGTGCCAGCAGTGAGAGGACAGTCCCTACGCAGTATTTT. The V and J genes are TRBV6-2 or TRBV6-3 and TRBJ2-3; D is perhaps TRBD1 (6 bases). Trimming cost V 5 bases and J 8 bases, with 14 bases left between them. CDR1 MNHEY and CDR2 SVGEGT come from the germline V gene. There are 13 residues in the CDR3.

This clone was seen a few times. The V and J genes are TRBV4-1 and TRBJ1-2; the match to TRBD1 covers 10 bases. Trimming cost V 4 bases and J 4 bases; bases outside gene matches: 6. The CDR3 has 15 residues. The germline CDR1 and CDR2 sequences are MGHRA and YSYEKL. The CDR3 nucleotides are TGCGCCAGCAGCCCACGACAGGGGGCGCCCTATGGCTACACCTTC. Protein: CASSPRQGAPYGYTF.

Here the CDR3 DNA reads TGTGCCAGCAGGGAACAGGGGAGCTCCTACGAGCAGTACTTC. Its protein product is CASREQGSSYEQYF. This chain uses TRBV2 with TRBJ2-7; 7 positions agree with TRBD1. This CDR3 region has 14 residues. CDR1 and CDR2 (germline): SNHLY, FYNNEI. The ends lost 6 bases at V and 0 bases at J; junction bases unmatched: 5.

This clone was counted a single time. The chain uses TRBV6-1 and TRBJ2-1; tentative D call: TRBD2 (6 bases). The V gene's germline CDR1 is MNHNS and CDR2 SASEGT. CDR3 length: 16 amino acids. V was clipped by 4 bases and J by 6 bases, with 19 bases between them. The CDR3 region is CASSGVGGLKGNEQFF. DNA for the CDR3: TGTGCCAGCAGTGGCGTGGGGGGATTGAAGGGCAATGAGCAGTTCTTC.

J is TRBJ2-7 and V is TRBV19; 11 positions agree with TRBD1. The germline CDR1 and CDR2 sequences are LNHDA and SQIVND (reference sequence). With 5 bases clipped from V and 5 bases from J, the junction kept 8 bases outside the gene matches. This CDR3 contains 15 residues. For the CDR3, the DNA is TGTGCCAGTAGTTCTTCCGGGACAGGGGGTGACGAGCAGTACTTC. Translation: CASSSSGTGGDEQYF.